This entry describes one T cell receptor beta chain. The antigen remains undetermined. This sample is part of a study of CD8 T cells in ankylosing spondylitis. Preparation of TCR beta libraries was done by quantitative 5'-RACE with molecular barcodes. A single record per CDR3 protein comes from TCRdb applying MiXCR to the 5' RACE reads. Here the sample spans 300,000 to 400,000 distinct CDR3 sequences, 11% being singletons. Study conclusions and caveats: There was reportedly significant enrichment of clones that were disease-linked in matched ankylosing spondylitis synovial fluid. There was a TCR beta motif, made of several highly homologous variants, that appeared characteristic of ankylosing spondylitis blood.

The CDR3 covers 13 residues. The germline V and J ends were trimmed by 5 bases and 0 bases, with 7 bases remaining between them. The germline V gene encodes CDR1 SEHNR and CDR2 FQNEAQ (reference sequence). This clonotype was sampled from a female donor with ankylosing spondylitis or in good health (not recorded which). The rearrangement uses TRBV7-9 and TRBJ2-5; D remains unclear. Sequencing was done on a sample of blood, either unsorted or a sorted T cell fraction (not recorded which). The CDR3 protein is CASSPRHQETQYF. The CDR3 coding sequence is TGTGCCAGCAGCCCCCGCCACCAAGAGACCCAGTACTTC. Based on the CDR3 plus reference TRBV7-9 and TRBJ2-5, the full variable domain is DTGVSQNPRHKITKRGQNVTFRCDPISEHNRLYWYRQTLGQGPEFLTYFQNEAQLEKSRLLSDRFSAERPKGSFSTLEIQRTEQGDSAMYLCASSPRHQETQYFGPGTRLLVL.